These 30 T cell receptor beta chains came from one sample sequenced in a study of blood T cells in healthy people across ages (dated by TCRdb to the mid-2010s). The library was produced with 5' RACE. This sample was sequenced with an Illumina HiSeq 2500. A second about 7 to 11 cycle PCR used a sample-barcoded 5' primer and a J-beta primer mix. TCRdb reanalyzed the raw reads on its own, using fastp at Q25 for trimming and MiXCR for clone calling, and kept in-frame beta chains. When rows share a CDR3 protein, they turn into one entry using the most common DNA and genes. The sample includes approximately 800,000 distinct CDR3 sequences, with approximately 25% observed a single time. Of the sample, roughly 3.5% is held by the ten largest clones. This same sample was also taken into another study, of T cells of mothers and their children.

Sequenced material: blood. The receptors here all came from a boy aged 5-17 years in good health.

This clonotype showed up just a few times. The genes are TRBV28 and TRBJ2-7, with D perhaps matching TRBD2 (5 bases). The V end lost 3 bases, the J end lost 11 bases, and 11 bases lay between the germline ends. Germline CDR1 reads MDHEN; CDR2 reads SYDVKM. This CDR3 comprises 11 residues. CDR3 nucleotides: TGTGCCAGCAGTTTGGAGGCTTTCGAGTACTTC. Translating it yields CASSLEAFEYF.

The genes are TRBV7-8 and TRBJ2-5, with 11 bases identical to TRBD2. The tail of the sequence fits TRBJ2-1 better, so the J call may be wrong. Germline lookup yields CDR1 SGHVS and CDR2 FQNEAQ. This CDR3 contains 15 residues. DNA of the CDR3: TGTGCCAGCAGCTTAGTTAGCGGGGGGGCCGGGGAGCAGTTCTTC. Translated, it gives CASSLVSGGAGEQFF.

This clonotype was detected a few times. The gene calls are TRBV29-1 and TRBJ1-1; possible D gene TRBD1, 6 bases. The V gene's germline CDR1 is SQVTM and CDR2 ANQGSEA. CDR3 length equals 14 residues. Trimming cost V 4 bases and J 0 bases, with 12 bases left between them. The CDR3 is CSVAGDTLNTEAFF. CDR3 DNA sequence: TGCAGCGTTGCGGGGGACACCTTGAACACTGAAGCTTTCTTT.

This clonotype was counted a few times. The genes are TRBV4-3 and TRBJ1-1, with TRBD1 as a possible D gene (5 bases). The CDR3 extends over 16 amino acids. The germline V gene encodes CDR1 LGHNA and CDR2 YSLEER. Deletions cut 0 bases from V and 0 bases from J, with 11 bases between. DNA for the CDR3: TGCGCCAGCAGCCAAGACCGGGGACTCATGAACACTGAAGCTTTCTTT. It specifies CASSQDRGLMNTEAFF.

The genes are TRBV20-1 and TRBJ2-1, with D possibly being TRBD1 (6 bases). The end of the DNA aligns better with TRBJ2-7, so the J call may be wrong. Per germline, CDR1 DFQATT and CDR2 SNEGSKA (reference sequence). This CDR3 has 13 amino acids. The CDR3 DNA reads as TGCAGTGCTCAAGACAGGCCGACCTACGAGCAGTACTTC. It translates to CSAQDRPTYEQYF.

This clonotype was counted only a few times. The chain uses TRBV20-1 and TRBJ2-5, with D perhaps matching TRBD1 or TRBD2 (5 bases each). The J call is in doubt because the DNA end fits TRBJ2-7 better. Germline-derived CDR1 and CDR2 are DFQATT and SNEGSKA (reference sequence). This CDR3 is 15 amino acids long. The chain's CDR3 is CSARDKSSYSYEQYF. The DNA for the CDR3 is TGCAGTGCTAGGGACAAGTCTAGCTATTCCTACGAGCAGTACTTC.

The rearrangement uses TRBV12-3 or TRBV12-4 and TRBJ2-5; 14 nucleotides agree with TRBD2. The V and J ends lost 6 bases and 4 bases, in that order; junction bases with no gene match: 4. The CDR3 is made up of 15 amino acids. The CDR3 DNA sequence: TGTGCCAGCAGAACCGGGACTAGCGGGGGAGAGACCCAGTACTTC. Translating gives CASRTGTSGGETQYF.

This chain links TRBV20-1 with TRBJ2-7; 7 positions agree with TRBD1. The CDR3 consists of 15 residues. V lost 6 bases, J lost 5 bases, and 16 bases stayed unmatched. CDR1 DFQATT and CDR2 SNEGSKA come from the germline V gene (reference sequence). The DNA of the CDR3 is TGCAGTGCAAGCCGTGATGACAGGGTGATCCACGAGCAGTACTTC. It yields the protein CSASRDDRVIHEQYF.

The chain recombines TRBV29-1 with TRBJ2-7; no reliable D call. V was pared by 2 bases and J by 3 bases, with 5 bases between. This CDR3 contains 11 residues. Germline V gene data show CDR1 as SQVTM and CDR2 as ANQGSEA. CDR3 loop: CSVESNYEQYF. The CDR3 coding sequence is TGCAGCGTTGAATCTAACTACGAGCAGTACTTC.

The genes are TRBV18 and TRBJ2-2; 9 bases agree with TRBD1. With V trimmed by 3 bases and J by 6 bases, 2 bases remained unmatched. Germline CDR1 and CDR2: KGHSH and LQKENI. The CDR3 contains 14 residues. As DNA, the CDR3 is TGTGCCAGCTCACCGGGACAGGGAGCCGGGGAGCTGTTTTTT. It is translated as CASSPGQGAGELFF.

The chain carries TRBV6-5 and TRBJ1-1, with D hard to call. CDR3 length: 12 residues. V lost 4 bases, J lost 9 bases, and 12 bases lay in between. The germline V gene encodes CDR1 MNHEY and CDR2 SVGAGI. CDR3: CASSLWGGKAFF. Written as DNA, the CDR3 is TGTGCCAGCAGTTTATGGGGAGGGAAAGCTTTCTTT.

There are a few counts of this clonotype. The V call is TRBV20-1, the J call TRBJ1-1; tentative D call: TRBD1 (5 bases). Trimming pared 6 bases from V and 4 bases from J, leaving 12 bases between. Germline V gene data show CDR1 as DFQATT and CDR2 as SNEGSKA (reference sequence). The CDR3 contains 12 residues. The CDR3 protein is CSAFTGTTEAFF. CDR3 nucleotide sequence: TGCAGTGCCTTCACCGGGACCACTGAAGCTTTCTTT.

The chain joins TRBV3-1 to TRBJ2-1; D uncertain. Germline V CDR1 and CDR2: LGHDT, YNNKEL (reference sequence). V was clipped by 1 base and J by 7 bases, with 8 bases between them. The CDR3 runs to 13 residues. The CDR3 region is CASSQGLSNEQFF. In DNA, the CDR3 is TGTGCCAGCAGCCAAGGACTTTCTAATGAGCAGTTCTTC.

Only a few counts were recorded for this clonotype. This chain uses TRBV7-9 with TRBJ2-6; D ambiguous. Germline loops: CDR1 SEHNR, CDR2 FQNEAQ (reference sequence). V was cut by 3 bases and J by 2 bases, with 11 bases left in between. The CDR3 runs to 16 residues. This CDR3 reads CASSLVGLAGANVLTF. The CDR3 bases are TGTGCCAGCAGCTTGGTAGGGTTGGCTGGGGCCAACGTCCTGACTTTC.

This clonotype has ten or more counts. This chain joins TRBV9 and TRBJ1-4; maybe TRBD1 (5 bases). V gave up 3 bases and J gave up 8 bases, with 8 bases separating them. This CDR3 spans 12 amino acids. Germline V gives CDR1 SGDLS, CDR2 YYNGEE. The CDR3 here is CASSGYREKLFF. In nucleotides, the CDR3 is TGTGCCAGCAGCGGTTACAGGGAAAAACTGTTTTTT.

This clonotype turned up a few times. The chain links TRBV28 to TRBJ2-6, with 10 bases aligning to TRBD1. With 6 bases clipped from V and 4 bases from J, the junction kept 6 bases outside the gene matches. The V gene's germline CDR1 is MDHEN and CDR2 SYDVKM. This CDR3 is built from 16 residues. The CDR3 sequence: CASRRTGGMGANVLTF. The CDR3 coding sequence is TGTGCCAGCAGGAGGACAGGGGGGATGGGGGCCAACGTCCTGACTTTC.

The CDR3 region is CSAGTSGRYLGETQYF. The DNA for the CDR3 is TGCAGTGCTGGGACTAGCGGGAGGTACCTGGGGGAGACCCAGTACTTC. J is TRBJ2-5 and V is TRBV20-1; 15 positions agree with TRBD2. The CDR3 is made up of 16 amino acids. V shed 5 bases, J shed 5 bases, and the junction held 9 bases outside the gene matches. Germline-derived CDR1 and CDR2 are DFQATT and SNEGSKA (reference sequence).

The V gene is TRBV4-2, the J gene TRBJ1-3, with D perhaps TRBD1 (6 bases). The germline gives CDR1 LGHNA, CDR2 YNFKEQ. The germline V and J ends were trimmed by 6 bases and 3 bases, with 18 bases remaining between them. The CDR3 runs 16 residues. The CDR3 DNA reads TGTGCCAGCAGATCACCCAGGGGTAGAAGTGGAAACACCATATATTTT. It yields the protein CASRSPRGRSGNTIYF.

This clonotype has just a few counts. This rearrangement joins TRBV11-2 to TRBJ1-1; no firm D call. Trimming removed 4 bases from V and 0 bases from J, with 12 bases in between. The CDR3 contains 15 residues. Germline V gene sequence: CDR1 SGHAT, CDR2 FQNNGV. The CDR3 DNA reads TGTGCCAGCAGCTCCCCCCGGAATATGAACACTGAAGCTTTCTTT. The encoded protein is CASSSPRNMNTEAFF.

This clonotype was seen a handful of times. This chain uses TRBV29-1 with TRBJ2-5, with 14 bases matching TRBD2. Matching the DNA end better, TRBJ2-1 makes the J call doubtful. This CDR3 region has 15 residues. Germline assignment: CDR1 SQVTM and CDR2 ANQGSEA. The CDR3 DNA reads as TGCAGCGTTGAGGGGACTAGCGGGAGACACAATGAGCAGTTCTTC. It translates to CSVEGTSGRHNEQFF.

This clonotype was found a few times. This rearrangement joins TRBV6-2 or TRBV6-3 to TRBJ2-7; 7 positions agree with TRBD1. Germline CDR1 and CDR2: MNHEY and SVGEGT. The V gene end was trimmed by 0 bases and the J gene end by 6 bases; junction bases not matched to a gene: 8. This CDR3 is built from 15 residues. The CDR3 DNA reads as TGTGCCAGCAGTTACTCTCCGCACAGGGGCTCCGAGCAGTACTTC. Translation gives CASSYSPHRGSEQYF.

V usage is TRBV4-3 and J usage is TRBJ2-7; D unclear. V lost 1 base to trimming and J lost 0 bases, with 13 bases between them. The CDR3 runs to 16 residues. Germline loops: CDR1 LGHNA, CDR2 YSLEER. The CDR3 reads CASSQGTAPSSYEQYF. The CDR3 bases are TGCGCCAGCAGCCAAGGAACAGCGCCAAGCTCCTACGAGCAGTACTTC.

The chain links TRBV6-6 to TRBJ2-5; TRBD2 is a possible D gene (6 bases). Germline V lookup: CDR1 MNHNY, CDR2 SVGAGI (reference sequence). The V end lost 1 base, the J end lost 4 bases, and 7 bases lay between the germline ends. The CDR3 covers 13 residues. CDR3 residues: CASSYWRGETQYF. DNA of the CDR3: TGTGCCAGCAGTTACTGGAGGGGAGAGACCCAGTACTTC.

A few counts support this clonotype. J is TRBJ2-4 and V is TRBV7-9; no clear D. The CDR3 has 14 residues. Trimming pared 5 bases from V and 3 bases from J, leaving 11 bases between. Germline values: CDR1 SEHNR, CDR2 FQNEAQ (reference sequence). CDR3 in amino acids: CASSPREYKNIQYF. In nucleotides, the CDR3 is TGTGCCAGCAGCCCGCGAGAATACAAAAACATTCAGTACTTC. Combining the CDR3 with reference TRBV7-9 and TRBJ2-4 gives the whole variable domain DTGVSQNPRHKITKRGQNVTFRCDPISEHNRLYWYRQTLGQGPEFLTYFQNEAQLEKSRLLSDRFSAERPKGSFSTLEIQRTEQGDSAMYLCASSPREYKNIQYFGAGTRLSVL.

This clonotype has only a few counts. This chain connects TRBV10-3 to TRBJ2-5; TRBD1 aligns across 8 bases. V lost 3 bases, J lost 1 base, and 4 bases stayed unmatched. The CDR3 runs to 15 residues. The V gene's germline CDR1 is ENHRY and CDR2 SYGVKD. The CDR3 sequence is CAISDPDRVQETQYF. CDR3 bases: TGTGCCATCAGTGATCCGGACAGGGTCCAAGAGACCCAGTACTTC.

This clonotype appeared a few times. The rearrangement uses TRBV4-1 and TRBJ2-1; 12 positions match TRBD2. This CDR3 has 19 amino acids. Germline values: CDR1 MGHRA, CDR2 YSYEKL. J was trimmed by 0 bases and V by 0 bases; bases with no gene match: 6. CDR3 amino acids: CASSQEGLAGRSSYNEQFF. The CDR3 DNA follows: TGCGCCAGCAGCCAAGAAGGACTAGCGGGGAGGAGCTCCTACAATGAGCAGTTCTTC.

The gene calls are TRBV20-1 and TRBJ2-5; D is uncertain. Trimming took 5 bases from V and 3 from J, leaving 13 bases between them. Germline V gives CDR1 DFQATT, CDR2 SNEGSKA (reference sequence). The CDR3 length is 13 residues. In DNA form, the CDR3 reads TGCAGTGCTCGCAGACGCCCCGAAGAGACCCAGTACTTC. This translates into CSARRRPEETQYF.

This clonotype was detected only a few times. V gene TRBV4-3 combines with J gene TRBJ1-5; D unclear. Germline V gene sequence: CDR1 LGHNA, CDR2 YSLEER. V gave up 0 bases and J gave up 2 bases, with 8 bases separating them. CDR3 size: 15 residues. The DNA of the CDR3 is TGCGCCAGCAGCCAAGATACTGGCGGCAATCAGCCCCAGCATTTT. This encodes CASSQDTGGNQPQHF.

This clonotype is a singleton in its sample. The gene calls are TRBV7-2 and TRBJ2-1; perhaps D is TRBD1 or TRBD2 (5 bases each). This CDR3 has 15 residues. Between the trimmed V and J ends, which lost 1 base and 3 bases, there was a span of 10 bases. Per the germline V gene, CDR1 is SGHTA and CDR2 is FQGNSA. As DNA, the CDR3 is TGTGCCAGCAGCTTAGACCAGGGACGCTACAATGAGCAGTTCTTC. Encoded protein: CASSLDQGRYNEQFF.

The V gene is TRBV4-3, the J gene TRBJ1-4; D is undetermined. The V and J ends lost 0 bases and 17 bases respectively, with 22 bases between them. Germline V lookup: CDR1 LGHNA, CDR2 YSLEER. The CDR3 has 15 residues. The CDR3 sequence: CASSQDIGSAHWFFF. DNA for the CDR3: TGCGCCAGCAGCCAAGATATTGGGTCGGCTCATTGGTTTTTTTTT.